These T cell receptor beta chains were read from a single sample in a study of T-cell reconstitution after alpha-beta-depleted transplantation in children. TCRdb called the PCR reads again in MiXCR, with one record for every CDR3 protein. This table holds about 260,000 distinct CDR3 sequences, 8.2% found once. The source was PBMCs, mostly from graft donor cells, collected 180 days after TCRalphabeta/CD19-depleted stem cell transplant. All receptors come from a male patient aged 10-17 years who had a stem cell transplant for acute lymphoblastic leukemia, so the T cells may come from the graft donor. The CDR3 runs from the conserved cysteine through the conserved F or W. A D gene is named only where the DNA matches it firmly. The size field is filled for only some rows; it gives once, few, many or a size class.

CASGFPQLSYNEQFF	TGTGCCAGCGGCTTCCCACAGCTATCTTACAATGAGCAGTTCTTC	NA	TRBV5-6	TRBJ2-1	many
CASGQPGQGTLHF	TGTGCCAGCGGACAACCGGGACAGGGAACCCTCCACTTT	TRBD1	TRBV3-1	TRBJ1-6	many
CASSLVGPGQFF	TGCGCCAGCAGCTTGGTAGGGCCGGGGCAGTTCTTC	NA	TRBV5-1	TRBJ2-1	many
CASRKQGHPTDTQYF	TGTGCCAGCAGAAAACAGGGACACCCAACAGATACGCAGTATTTT	NA	TRBV6-2/TRBV6-3	TRBJ2-3	many
CASSLAGGRDTQYF	TGTGCCAGCAGTCTAGCGGGAGGGCGCGATACGCAGTATTTT	TRBD2	TRBV12-3/TRBV12-4	TRBJ2-3	many
CSVERRNNEQFF	TGCAGCGTTGAAAGGAGGAACAATGAGCAGTTCTTC	NA	TRBV29-1	TRBJ2-1	many
CASSLAPGEDNEQFF	TGTGCCAGCAGTTTAGCGCCGGGGGAGGACAATGAGCAGTTCTTC	NA	TRBV12-3/TRBV12-4	TRBJ2-1	many
CSESQPQHF	TGCAGTGAAAGTCAGCCCCAGCATTTT	NA	TRBV20-1	TRBJ1-5	many
CASSLRGKTQYF	TGTGCCAGCAGCTTACGGGGAAAGACCCAGTACTTC	NA	TRBV7-9	TRBJ2-5	many
CSASRRIGNTEAFF	TGCAGTGCTTCCCGACGAATCGGGAACACTGAAGCTTTCTTT	NA	TRBV20-1	TRBJ1-1	many
CSARDTGGPGTQYF	TGCAGTGCTAGAGATACGGGGGGGCCAGGGACCCAGTACTTC	TRBD2	TRBV20-1	TRBJ2-5	many
CATSQGSYEQYF	TGTGCCACCAGCCAGGGTTCCTACGAGCAGTACTTC	NA	TRBV24-1	TRBJ2-7	many
CASSGGPRETQYF	TGTGCCAGCAGTGGAGGACCAAGGGAGACCCAGTACTTC	NA	TRBV6-1	TRBJ2-5	many
CASSYLRGGQGDTQYF	TGTGCCAGCAGTTACTTGCGGGGGGGCCAAGGAGATACGCAGTATTTT	TRBD2	TRBV6-2/TRBV6-3	TRBJ2-3	many
CASSQGASDSYNEQFF	TGCGCCAGCAGTCAAGGAGCATCCGACTCCTACAATGAGCAGTTCTTC	NA	TRBV23-1	TRBJ2-1	NA
CASRRWPPSTNTGELFF	TGTGCCAGCAGACGATGGCCTCCGTCTACAAACACCGGGGAGCTGTTTTTT	NA	TRBV4-2	TRBJ2-2	many
CASSLDPRNTIYF	TGTGCCAGCAGTCTTGACCCCCGAAACACCATATATTTT	NA	TRBV12-3/TRBV12-4	TRBJ1-3	NA
CASSSRTGLPGELFF	TGTGCCAGCAGTTCCCGGACAGGGTTACCCGGGGAGCTGTTTTTT	TRBD1	TRBV27	TRBJ2-2	many
CASMGQALRNEQFF	TGTGCCAGTATGGGGCAGGCCCTTCGGAATGAGCAGTTCTTC	NA	TRBV19	TRBJ2-1	few
CASSLRHPTEAFF	TGTGCCAGCAGTTTACGACATCCCACTGAAGCTTTCTTT	NA	TRBV28	TRBJ1-1	few
CASSYFSYNSPLHF	TGTGCCAGCAGTTACTTCTCCTATAATTCACCCCTCCACTTT	NA	TRBV6-5	TRBJ1-6	NA
CASSERWPYSYEQYF	TGCGCCAGCAGTGAGAGGTGGCCGTACTCCTACGAGCAGTACTTC	NA	TRBV10-2	TRBJ2-7	many
CASSSPRTGNYEQYF	TGTGCCAGCAGTTCCCCCCGGACAGGGAACTACGAGCAGTACTTC	TRBD1	TRBV28	TRBJ2-7	NA
CASSPRNRETDTQYF	TGTGCCAGCAGCCCAAGGAACAGGGAGACAGATACGCAGTATTTT	NA	TRBV7-9	TRBJ2-3	many
CASRWTGNYGYTF	TGTGCCAGCAGGTGGACAGGCAACTATGGCTACACCTTC	TRBD1	TRBV6-5	TRBJ1-2	many
CASSPRDRFSNQPQHF	TGTGCCAGCAGCCCCCGGGACCGATTTAGCAATCAGCCCCAGCATTTT	NA	TRBV11-2	TRBJ1-5	many